This T cell receptor beta chain originates from a study of blood T cell repertoires in COVID-19. Study details: From T cells, B-cell-depleted T cells, or PBMCs came the material, which was cDNA or gDNA.

Authors' data handling: Reference gene primer amplification yielded estimated nucleated cell counts. Libraries were prepared by immunoSEQ multiplex PCR; TCRdb keeps only in-frame clonotypes and omits some of them. The D gene and trimming were derived from the DNA, and the V and J assignments and clone size from that table. Seen here are 15,000 to 20,000 clones, about 88% observed once, and the top ten hold 30% to 40%. V shed 4 bases and J shed 0 bases, with 16 bases lying between them. This CDR3 spans 16 amino acids. CDR1 and CDR2 from the germline V gene are MGHDK and SYGVNS. Sequencing was carried out using peripheral blood. This chain connects TRBV25-1 to TRBJ2-7, with D possibly being TRBD1 (5 bases). The sequence was collected from a human donor with active COVID-19. The donor label of this sample is uncertain. The CDR3 spells CASSANLGQSSYEQYF. Written as DNA, the CDR3 is TGTGCCAGCAGTGCGAATCTGGGGCAGAGCTCCTACGAGCAGTACTTC.